Listed below are T cell receptor beta chains from one sample, sequenced in a study of prognosis after radiotherapy for stage I lung cancer. TCRdb recomputed calls from the multiplex PCR reads with MiXCR, one row per CDR3 protein. The data hold roughly 14,000 distinct CDR3 sequences, with 25% to 30% observed a single time. This specimen was PBMCs, taken before or after stereotactic body radiation therapy (not recorded which). These receptors came from a donor of 50 years or more with non-small cell lung cancer. Each CDR3 is given with its conserved first and last residue. A D gene is named only where the DNA matches it firmly. Only some rows state a clone size, as once, few, many or a class for expanded clones.

d_gene | j_gene | v_gene | abundance | CDR3nt | CDR3aa
TRBD1 | TRBJ1-4 | TRBV27 | many | TGTGCCAGCAGTTCACAGGGGGCTGATGAAAAACTGTTTTTT | CASSSQGADEKLFF
- | TRBJ2-2 | TRBV6-1 | - | TGTGCCAGCAGCATAGGGGGGCCCGAGCTGTTTTTT | CASSIGGPELFF
TRBD1 | TRBJ1-4 | TRBV6-1 | many | TGTGCCAGCAGCCGCACCAGGGGGGGTGAAGAAAAACTGTTTTTT | CASSRTRGGEEKLFF
- | TRBJ2-3 | TRBV14 | many | TGTGCCAGCAGCCAATATGATACGCAGTATTTT | CASSQYDTQYF
- | TRBJ2-3 | TRBV7-8 | - | TGTGCCAGCAGAGGAGACACAGATACGGAGTATTTT | CASRGDTDTEYF
TRBD1 | TRBJ1-4 | TRBV30 | medium-sized | TGTGCCTGGAGTGCCGGGACAGGGAGTGAAAAACTGTTTTTT | CAWSAGTGSEKLFF
TRBD2 | TRBJ2-3 | TRBV6-1 | many | TGTGCCAGCTCCGGGACTAGCGGGGGGTGGGGAGATACGCAGTATTTT | CASSGTSGGWGDTQYF
- | TRBJ2-5 | TRBV30 | many | TGTGCCTGGAGTGTACGAGTCGGCGGCCAAGAGACCCAGTACTTC | CAWSVRVGGQETQYF
- | TRBJ1-6 | TRBV28 | - | TGTGCCAGCTCGGTTCAATCCAGGAAATATTCACCCCTCCACTTT | CASSVQSRKYSPLHF
- | TRBJ2-7 | TRBV20-1 | many | TGCAGTGCTAGAGATTCGGGGCGGGCGTACTTC | CSARDSGRAYF
TRBD1 | TRBJ1-2 | TRBV28 | many | TGTGCCAGCAGACGGCAGGGGGCGGACTATGGCTACACCTTC | CASRRQGADYGYTF
TRBD2 | TRBJ2-7 | TRBV9 | many | TGTGCCAGCAGCTTCGGACTAGCGGGAGAGTACGAGCAGTACTTC | CASSFGLAGEYEQYF
TRBD2 | TRBJ2-3 | TRBV11-3 | once | TGTGCCAGCAGCTTAGGTGGGGGACTAGCGGGAGGGCCGGGCACAGATACGCAGTATTTT | CASSLGGGLAGGPGTDTQYF
- | TRBJ2-3 | TRBV7-6 | - | TGTGCCAGCAAGGCAGGGACTGGCACAGATACGCAGTATTTT | CASKAGTGTDTQYF
TRBD1 | TRBJ1-3 | TRBV24-1 | many | TGTGCCACCAGTGATTTGAGGGGGACAGGGCCCTCTGGAAACACCATATATTTT | CATSDLRGTGPSGNTIYF
TRBD1 | TRBJ1-5 | TRBV6-2/TRBV6-3 | - | TGTGCCAGCAGTGAAGGTGGGACAGGGGATCAGCCAAAGCATTTT | CASSEGGTGDQPKHF